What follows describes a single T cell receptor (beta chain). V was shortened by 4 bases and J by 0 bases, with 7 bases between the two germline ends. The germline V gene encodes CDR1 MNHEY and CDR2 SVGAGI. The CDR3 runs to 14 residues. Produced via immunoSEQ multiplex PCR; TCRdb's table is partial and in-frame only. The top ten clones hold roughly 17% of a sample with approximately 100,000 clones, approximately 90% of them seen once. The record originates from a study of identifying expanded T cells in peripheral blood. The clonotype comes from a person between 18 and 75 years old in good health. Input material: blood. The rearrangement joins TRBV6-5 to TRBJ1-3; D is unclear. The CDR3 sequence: CASSFDNSGNTIYF. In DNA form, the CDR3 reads TGTGCCAGCAGTTTCGACAACTCTGGAAACACCATATATTTT.